This T cell receptor (beta chain) was sequenced in a study of CXCR3-negative and CXCR3-positive naive CD8 T cells. Study-wide findings and caveats: Naive CXCR3-positive cells had TRB CDR3s more hydrophobic than those of CXCR3-negative naive cells. Both naive subsets, CXCR3-negative and CXCR3-positive, displayed similar TRBV-TRBJ usage, unlike memory cells.

Cells classed as naive CD8+ T cells were CD45RO-CCR7+CD27+CD95-. The method, 5' RACE with UMI labels, was used to prepare the TRB cDNA libraries. TCRdb processed the 5' RACE reads again and assigns one entry to each CDR3 protein, with no DNA. The table lists 50,000 to 70,000 distinct CDR3 sequences. With respect to this clonotype: Its antigen is not identified.

This sequence originates from a human donor in good health. Some clones in this sample may be carry-over from other donors' samples. The sequencing sample was made of naive CXCR3+ CD8+ T cells from blood. Subset meaning: CD45RO-CCR7+CD27+CD95- naive CD8+ T cells expressing CXCR3 (TNR3+).

CDR3: CASSLVPGVSYEQYF. The chain uses TRBV7-9 and TRBJ2-7; TCRdb's assignment of TRBD2 cannot be checked, as there is no DNA. This CDR3 comprises 15 residues. Germline loops: CDR1 SEHNR, CDR2 FQNEAQ (reference sequence). The full variable domain, with the rest looked up from reference TRBV7-9 and TRBJ2-7, is DTGVSQNPRHKITKRGQNVTFRCDPISEHNRLYWYRQTLGQGPEFLTYFQNEAQLEKSRLLSDRFSAERPKGSFSTLEIQRTEQGDSAMYLCASSLVPGVSYEQYFGPGTRLTVT.